This TCR beta chain was documented in a study of blood T cell repertoires in COVID-19 (dated by TCRdb to the early 2020s). Background for the entire study: Samples covering the acute and convalescent phases of COVID-19 were provided by collaborators in the United States, Italy and Spain. Where HLA class I and class II types were available, the types were taken from metadata supplied by the sample provider, not from assay-based typing. Samples were obtained from the ongoing ImmuneRACE study (first 160 participants) and from 1,000 to 1,500 subjects provided by 6 global collaborators. The sample metadata nearly always contained a de-identified subject ID, COVID-19 status, age in years and sex. The dataset comprised deeply sampled blood TCRbeta repertoires from subjects exposed to, actively infected with, or recovered from COVID-19. The prospective study material was composed of cDNA or gDNA derived from T cells, B-cell-depleted T cells, or PBMCs. A freely available public database, intended as a resource for researchers studying the immune response to SARS-CoV-2, is where the repertoires were released.

The investigation overall reported the following: How much clinical and demographic metadata was included differed by source and by participant, and the metadata was provided uncurated.

About this clone: Its antigen remains unidentified. Base qualities are missing; no much larger clone stands one base away.

In Seattle, one collaborating source enrolled patients while the infection was active and tracked those patients longitudinally over the course of disease. Whole blood was collected in K2EDTA tubes by collaborating institutions according to the institutions' own protocols. For TCRbeta analysis, collaborator samples were shipped as frozen whole blood, as isolated PBMCs, or as DNA extracted from either sample type. The immunoSEQ Assay, a bias-controlled multiplex PCR, was used to amplify TCRbeta CDR3 regions from genomic DNA. For the original study's pipeline: Within the assay, amplification of reference gene primers was used to estimate how many nucleated cells each sample contained. To quantify the absolute abundance of each unique TCRbeta CDR3 rearrangement, sequence reads were collapsed and filtered. For each sample, productive Simpson clonality was calculated by taking the square root of Simpson's diversity index across productive rearrangements. TCRdb obtained this table from immuneACCESS and retained in-frame rearrangements with V and J assigned. These tables miss some clones; where compared with another copy, unresolved V genes account for less than half of the shortfall, and the remainder is unexplained. V and J calls and clone size follow that table, whereas D and trimming were derived from the DNA. This sample gives roughly 200,000 clones in total; approximately 80% of them show up just once. The top ten clones comprise 6% to 7% of the sample.

The sample was peripheral blood. This receptor was taken from a woman aged 40 to 50 with COVID-19, enrolled during active disease.

The sequence in DNA is TGTGCCAGCAAACCTAATAGCGGCAGCCCAGATACGCAGTATTTT. It translates to CASKPNSGSPDTQYF. The chain uses TRBV9 and TRBJ2-3, and possibly TRBD2, on 6 matching bases. CDR1 and CDR2 are drawn from the germline V gene: SGDLS, YYNGEE. The CDR3 spans 15 residues, from the cysteine through the phenylalanine. Only CDR3 DNA is held: 45 bases, read in frame from base 1. V is cut by 6 bases and J by 4 bases, and the space between the germline ends is 18 bases.